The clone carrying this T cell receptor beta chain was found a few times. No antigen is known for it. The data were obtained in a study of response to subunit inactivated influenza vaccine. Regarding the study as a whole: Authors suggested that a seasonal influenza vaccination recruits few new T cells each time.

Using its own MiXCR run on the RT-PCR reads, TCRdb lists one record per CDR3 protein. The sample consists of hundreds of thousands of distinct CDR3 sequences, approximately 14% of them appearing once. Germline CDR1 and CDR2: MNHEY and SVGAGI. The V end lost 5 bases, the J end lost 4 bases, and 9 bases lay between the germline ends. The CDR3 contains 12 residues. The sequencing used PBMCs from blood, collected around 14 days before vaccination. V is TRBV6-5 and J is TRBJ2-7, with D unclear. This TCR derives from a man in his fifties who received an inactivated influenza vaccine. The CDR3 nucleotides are TGTGCCAGCAGTGTGGATCGGTACGAGCAGTACTTC. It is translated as CASSVDRYEQYF.